A selection of T cell receptor beta chains follows, all from one sample in a study of cytomegalovirus exposure and HLA in healthy donors. Only in-frame clones appear in the TCRdb table, and some are missing; sequencing was by immunoSEQ multiplex PCR. The table includes roughly 97,000 clones, roughly a tenth detected once. What was sequenced was PBMCs. The receptor set was obtained from a man aged 45 to 65 in good health and CMV-seropositive. Each CDR3 is given with its conserved first and last residue. D genes are given only for firm matches. The listing skips clone size in some rows; elsewhere it reads once, few, many or a size class.

15	-	TRBV6-5	many	TRBJ1-6	CASSYSAGLESPLHF	TGTGCCAGCAGTTACTCGGCAGGGCTCGAATCACCCCTCCACTTT
14	-	TRBV29-1	few	TRBJ2-3	CSVEGGRGADTQYF	TGCAGCGTTGAAGGGGGGCGCGGCGCAGATACGCAGTATTTT
15	TRBD1	TRBV30	-	TRBJ2-1	CAWDNRDRGYNEQFF	TGTGCCTGGGATAATCGGGACAGGGGGTACAATGAGCAGTTCTTC
13	-	TRBV7-8	few	TRBJ1-2	CASSLAGAGGYTF	TGTGCCAGCAGCTTAGCAGGGGCCGGCGGCTACACCTTC
15	TRBD1	TRBV7-9	-	TRBJ2-3	CASSFWDRGLDTQYF	TGTGCCAGCAGCTTCTGGGACAGGGGGCTGGATACGCAGTATTTT
15	-	TRBV7-2	many	TRBJ2-1	CASSPTGGGSGEQFF	TGTGCCAGCAGCCCAACTGGAGGTGGGAGCGGTGAGCAGTTCTTC
13	TRBD1	TRBV28	-	TRBJ2-7	CASRGQGNYEQYF	TGTGCCAGCAGGGGACAGGGAAACTACGAGCAGTACTTC
16	TRBD2	TRBV4-2	-	TRBJ2-7	CASSPFERDRSYEQYF	TGTGCCAGCAGCCCTTTCGAGCGGGACCGCTCCTACGAGCAGTACTTC
14	TRBD2	TRBV5-1	-	TRBJ2-1	CASSWSGTTGEQFF	TGCGCCAGCAGCTGGTCTGGGACTACCGGAGAGCAGTTCTTC
17	TRBD1	TRBV12-5	few	TRBJ1-5	CASGLDDRVITNQPQHF	TGTGCTAGTGGTTTGGACGACAGGGTAATAACCAATCAGCCCCAGCATTTT
12	-	TRBV6-6	few	TRBJ1-1	CASSNSGTEAFF	TGTGCCAGCAGCAACAGCGGCACTGAAGCTTTCTTT
12	TRBD1	TRBV6-5	few	TRBJ1-2	CASSYRGLGYTF	TGTGCCAGCAGTTACAGGGGGCTTGGCTACACCTTC
13	-	TRBV10-2	-	TRBJ2-3	CASSEGGADTQYF	TGCGCCAGCAGTGAAGGAGGGGCAGATACGCAGTATTTT
17	TRBD1	TRBV5-1	few	TRBJ1-2	CASSLPGQGRGTYGYTF	TGCGCCAGCAGCTTACCGGGACAGGGAAGGGGTACCTATGGCTACACCTTC
14	TRBD1	TRBV9	-	TRBJ1-4	CASSPRTGVEGLFF	TGTGCCAGCAGCCCCCGGACAGGCGTGGAGGGACTGTTTTTT
16	-	TRBV30	-	TRBJ1-5	CAWSVQTGGAGQPQHF	TGTGCCTGGAGTGTACAAACGGGGGGCGCCGGTCAGCCCCAGCATTTT
13	-	TRBV6-1	few	TRBJ2-2	CASSEAQGGELFF	TGTGCCAGCAGTGAAGCGCAGGGCGGGGAGCTGTTTTTT
17	TRBD1	TRBV27	few	TRBJ1-5	CASRTTGQTISNQPQHF	TGTGCCAGCAGAACCACGGGACAGACAATAAGCAATCAGCCCCAGCATTTT
13	-	TRBV4-3	few	TRBJ2-1	CASSQETYHEQFF	TGCGCCAGCAGCCAAGAAACTTACCATGAGCAGTTCTTC
15	TRBD2	TRBV11-2	few	TRBJ2-7	CASSSNRGSTHEQYF	TGTGCCAGCAGCTCCAACCGCGGGAGTACCCACGAGCAGTACTTC
14	-	TRBV2	-	TRBJ2-1	CASAPGPSYNEQFF	TGTGCCAGCGCCCCGGGTCCCTCCTACAATGAGCAGTTCTTC
15	-	TRBV13	-	TRBJ2-7	CASSLGEDSSYEQYF	TGTGCCAGCAGCTTAGGAGAGGACAGCTCCTACGAGCAGTACTTC
14	-	TRBV10-3	-	TRBJ2-5	CAISAGQPQETQYF	TGTGCCATCAGTGCCGGACAGCCCCAAGAGACCCAGTACTTC
13	-	TRBV18	once	TRBJ2-7	CASSPAGRYEQYF	TGTGCCAGCTCACCGGCAGGGAGGTACGAGCAGTACTTC
15	-	TRBV6-1	few	TRBJ2-1	CASSVTRSSYNEQFF	TGTGCCAGCAGCGTTACTAGGAGCTCCTACAATGAGCAGTTCTTC
17	-	TRBV5-4	-	TRBJ2-1	CASSPIRRQEHHNEQFF	TGTGCCAGCAGTCCGATACGTAGACAGGAACATCACAATGAGCAGTTCTTC
14	-	TRBV7-2	-	TRBJ1-4	CASSFGAGEEKLFF	TGTGCCAGCAGCTTTGGCGCAGGGGAGGAAAAACTGTTTTTT
12	-	TRBV10-3	-	TRBJ2-1	CASAGIANEQFF	TGTGCCTCCGCCGGAATAGCCAATGAGCAGTTCTTC
12	TRBD2	TRBV7-3	few	TRBJ2-3	CASGRAADTQYF	TGTGCCAGCGGGAGGGCCGCAGATACGCAGTATTTT
13	-	TRBV10-2	-	TRBJ2-1	CASQLDSYNEQFF	TGCGCCAGCCAACTAGACTCCTACAATGAGCAGTTCTTC
17	TRBD2	TRBV9	-	TRBJ2-2	CASSPLTSGRSTGELFF	TGTGCCAGCAGTCCCTTAACTAGCGGGAGGTCCACCGGGGAGCTGTTTTTT
15	-	TRBV4-1	few	TRBJ1-5	CASSQDGDSNQPQHF	TGCGCCAGCAGCCAAGACGGGGATAGCAATCAGCCCCAGCATTTT
14	-	TRBV9	-	TRBJ2-3	CASSVWGGSDTQYF	TGTGCCAGCAGCGTCTGGGGCGGCTCAGATACGCAGTATTTT
15	TRBD2	TRBV6-6	-	TRBJ2-7	CASKPDPSGNVEQYF	TGTGCCAGCAAACCGGATCCTAGCGGGAACGTCGAGCAGTACTTC